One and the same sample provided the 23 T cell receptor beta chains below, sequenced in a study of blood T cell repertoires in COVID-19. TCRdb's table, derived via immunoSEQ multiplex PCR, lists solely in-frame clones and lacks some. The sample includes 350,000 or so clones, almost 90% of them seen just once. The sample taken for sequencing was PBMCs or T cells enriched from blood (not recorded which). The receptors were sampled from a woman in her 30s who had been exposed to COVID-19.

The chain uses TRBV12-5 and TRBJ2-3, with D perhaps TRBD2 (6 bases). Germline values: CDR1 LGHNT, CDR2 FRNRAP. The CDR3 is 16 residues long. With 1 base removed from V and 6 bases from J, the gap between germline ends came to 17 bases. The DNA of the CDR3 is TGTGCTAGTGGTTTGGGGGACTCATCACTAGGCGATACGCAGTATTTT. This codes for CASGLGDSSLGDTQYF.

The CDR3 DNA is TGTGCCACCAGCAGAGCAGATAAAGCTAACTATGGCTACACCTTC. Translation: CATSRADKANYGYTF. The V and J genes are TRBV15 and TRBJ1-2; no clear D gene. Germline V gene sequence: CDR1 LNHNV, CDR2 YYDKDF (reference sequence). The CDR3 has 15 amino acids. V dropped 1 base and J dropped 0 bases, with 9 bases sitting between them.

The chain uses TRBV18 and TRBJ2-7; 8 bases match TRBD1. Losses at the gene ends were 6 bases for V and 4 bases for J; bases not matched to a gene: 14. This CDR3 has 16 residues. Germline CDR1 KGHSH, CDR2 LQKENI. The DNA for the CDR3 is TGTGCCAGCTCGCCCGGACAGGGCTGGGGGGTATACGAGCAGTACTTC. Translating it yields CASSPGQGWGVYEQYF.

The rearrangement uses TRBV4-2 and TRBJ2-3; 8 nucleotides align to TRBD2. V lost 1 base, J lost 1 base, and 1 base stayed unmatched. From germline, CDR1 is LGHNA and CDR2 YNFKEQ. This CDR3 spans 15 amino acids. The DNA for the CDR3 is TGTGCCAGCAGCCAAGGGCGGGGGGGCACAGATACGCAGTATTTT. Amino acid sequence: CASSQGRGGTDTQYF.

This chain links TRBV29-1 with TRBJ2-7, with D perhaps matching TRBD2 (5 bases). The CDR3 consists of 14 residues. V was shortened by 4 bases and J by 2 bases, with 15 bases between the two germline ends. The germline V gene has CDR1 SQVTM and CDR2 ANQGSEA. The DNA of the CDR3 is TGCAGCGTTGTAAGTCTCGGGATGGCCTACGAGCAGTACTTC. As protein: CSVVSLGMAYEQYF.

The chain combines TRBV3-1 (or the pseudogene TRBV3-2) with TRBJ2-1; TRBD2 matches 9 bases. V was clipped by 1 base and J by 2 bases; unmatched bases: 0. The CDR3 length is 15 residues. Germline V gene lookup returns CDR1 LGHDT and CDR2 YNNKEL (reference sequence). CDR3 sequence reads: CASSQASGAYNEQFF. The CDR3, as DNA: TGTGCCAGCAGCCAAGCTAGCGGGGCCTACAATGAGCAGTTCTTC.

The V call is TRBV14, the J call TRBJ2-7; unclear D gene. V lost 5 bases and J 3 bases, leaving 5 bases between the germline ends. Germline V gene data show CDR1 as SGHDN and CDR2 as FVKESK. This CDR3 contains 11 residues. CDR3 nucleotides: TGTGCCAGCAGCTACAGCTACGAGCAGTACTTC. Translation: CASSYSYEQYF.

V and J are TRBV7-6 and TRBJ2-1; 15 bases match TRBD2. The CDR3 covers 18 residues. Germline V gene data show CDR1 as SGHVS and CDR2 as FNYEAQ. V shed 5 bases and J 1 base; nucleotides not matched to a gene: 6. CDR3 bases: TGTGCCAGCAGCGCGGGACTAGCGGGAGGTGTATCCTACAATGAGCAGTTCTTC. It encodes CASSAGLAGGVSYNEQFF.

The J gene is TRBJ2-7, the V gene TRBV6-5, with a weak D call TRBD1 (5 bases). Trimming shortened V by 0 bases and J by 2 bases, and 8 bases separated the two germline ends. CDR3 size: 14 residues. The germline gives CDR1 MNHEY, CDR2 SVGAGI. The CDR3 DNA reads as TGTGCCAGCAGTTACTCGATACAGGCCTACGAGCAGTACTTC. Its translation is CASSYSIQAYEQYF.

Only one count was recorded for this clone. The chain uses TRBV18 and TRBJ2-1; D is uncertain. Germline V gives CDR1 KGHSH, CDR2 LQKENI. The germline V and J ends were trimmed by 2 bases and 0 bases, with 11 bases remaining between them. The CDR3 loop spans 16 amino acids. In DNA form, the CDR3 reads TGTGCCAGCTCACCAAACAGCCAGAGCTCCTACAATGAGCAGTTCTTC. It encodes CASSPNSQSSYNEQFF.

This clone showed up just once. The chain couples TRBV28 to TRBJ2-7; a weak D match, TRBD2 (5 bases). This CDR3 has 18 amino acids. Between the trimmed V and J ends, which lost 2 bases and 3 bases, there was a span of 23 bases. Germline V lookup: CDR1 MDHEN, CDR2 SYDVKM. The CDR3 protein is CASSLRSIREWGLYEQYF. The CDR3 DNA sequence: TGTGCCAGCAGTTTAAGATCTATTAGGGAGTGGGGTCTCTACGAGCAGTACTTC. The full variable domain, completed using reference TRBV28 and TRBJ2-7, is DVKVTQSSRYLVKRTGEKVFLECVQDMDHENMFWYRQDPGLGLRLIYFSYDVKMKEKGDIPEGYSVSREKKERFSLILESASTNQTSMYLCASSLRSIREWGLYEQYFGPGTRLTVT.

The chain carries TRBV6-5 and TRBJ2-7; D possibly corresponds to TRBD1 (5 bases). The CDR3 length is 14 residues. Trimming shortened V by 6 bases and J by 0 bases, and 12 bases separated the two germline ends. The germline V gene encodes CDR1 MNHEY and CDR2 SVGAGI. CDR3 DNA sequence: TGTGCCAGCAGACCTATGACAGCCTCCTACGAGCAGTACTTC. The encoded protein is CASRPMTASYEQYF.

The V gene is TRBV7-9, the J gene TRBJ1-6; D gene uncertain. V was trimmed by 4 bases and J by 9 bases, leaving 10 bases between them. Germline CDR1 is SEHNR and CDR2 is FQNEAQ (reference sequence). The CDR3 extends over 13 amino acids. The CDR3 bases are TGTGCCAGCAGCTACCCAGGTCGTTCACCCCTCCACTTT. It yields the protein CASSYPGRSPLHF.

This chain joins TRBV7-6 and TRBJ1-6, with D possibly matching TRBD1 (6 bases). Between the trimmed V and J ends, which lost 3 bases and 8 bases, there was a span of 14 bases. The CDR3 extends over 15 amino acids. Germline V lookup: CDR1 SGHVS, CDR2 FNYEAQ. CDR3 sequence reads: CASSFEQGSYSPLHF. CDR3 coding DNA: TGTGCCAGCAGCTTTGAGCAGGGGAGTTATTCACCCCTCCACTTT. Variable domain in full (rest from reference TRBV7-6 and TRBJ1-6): GAGVSQSPRYKVTKRGQDVALRCDPISGHVSLYWYRQALGQGPEFLTYFNYEAQQDKSGLPNDRFSAERPEGSISTLTIQRTEQRDSAMYRCASSFEQGSYSPLHFGNGTRLTVT.

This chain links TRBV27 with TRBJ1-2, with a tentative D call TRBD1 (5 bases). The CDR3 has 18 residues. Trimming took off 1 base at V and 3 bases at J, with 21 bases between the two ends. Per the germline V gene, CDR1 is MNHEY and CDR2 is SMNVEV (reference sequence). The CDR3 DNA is TGTGCCAGCAGTTTATTGGGGGACGGGAGCCTTCGACACTATGGCTACACCTTC. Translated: CASSLLGDGSLRHYGYTF.

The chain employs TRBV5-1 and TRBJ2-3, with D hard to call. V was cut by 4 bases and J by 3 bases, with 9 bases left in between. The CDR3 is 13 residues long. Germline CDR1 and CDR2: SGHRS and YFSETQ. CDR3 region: CASSPVRTDTQYF. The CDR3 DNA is TGCGCCAGCAGCCCCGTACGGACAGATACGCAGTATTTT.

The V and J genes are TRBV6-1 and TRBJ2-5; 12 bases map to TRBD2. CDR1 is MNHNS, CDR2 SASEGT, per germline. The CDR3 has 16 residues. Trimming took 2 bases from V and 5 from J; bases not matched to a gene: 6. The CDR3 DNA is TGTGCCAGCAGTGAACTAGCGGGAGGGCCAGGGGAGACCCAGTACTTC. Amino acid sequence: CASSELAGGPGETQYF.

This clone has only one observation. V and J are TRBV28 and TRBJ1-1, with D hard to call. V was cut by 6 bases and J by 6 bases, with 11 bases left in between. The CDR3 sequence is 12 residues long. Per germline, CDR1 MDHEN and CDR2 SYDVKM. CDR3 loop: CASSRSPAEAFF. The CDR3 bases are TGTGCCAGCAGCCGTAGTCCCGCTGAAGCTTTCTTT.

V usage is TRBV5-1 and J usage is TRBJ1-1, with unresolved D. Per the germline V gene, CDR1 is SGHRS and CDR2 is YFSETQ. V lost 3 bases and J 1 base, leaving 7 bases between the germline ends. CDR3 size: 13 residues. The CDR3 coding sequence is TGCGCCAGCAGCTGGGCGGGGAACACTGAAGCTTTCTTT. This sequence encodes CASSWAGNTEAFF.

The CDR3 bases are TGTGCCAGCTCACCCCAGGGTAAGGACACTGAAGCTTTCTTT. It translates to CASSPQGKDTEAFF. V and J are TRBV18 and TRBJ1-1, with a possible D match to TRBD1 (5 bases). Germline V gives CDR1 KGHSH, CDR2 LQKENI. The CDR3 contains 14 residues. V shed 3 bases and J shed 3 bases, with 11 bases lying between them.

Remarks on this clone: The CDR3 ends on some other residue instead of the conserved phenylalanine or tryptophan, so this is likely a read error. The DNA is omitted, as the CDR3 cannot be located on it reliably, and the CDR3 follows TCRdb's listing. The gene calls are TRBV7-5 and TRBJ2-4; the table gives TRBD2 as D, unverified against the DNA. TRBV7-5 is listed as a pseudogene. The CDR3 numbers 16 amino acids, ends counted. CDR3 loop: CARSSRCLFSSGILGV.

The CDR3 DNA is TGTGCCAGCAGCCATCCACCGGCTAGCCCCCTCTCCTACGAGCAGTACTTC. Translated, it gives CASSHPPASPLSYEQYF. The chain links TRBV11-2 to TRBJ2-7; a weak D match, TRBD2 (5 bases). Germline lookup yields CDR1 SGHAT and CDR2 FQNNGV. The CDR3 sequence is 17 residues long. V dropped 5 bases and J dropped 0 bases, with 20 bases sitting between them.

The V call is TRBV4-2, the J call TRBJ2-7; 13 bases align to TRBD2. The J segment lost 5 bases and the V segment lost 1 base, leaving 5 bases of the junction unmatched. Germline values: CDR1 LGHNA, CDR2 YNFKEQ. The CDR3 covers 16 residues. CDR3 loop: CASSQAGTSGNHEQYF. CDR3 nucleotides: TGTGCCAGCAGCCAAGCCGGGACTAGCGGGAACCACGAGCAGTACTTC.